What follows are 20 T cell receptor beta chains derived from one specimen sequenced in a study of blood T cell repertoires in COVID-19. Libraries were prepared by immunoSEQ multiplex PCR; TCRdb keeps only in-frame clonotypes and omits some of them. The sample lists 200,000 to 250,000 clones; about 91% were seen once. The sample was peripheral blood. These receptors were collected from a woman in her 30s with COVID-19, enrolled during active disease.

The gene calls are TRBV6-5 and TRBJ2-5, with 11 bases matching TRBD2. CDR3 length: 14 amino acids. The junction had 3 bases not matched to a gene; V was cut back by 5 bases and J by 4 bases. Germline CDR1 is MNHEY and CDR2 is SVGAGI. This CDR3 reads CASSPGLAGETQYF. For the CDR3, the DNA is TGTGCCAGCAGTCCCGGACTAGCGGGAGAGACCCAGTACTTC.

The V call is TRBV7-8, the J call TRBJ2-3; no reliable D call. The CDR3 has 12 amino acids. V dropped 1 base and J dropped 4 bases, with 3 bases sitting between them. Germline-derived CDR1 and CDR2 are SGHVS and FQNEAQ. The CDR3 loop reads CASSLGADTQYF. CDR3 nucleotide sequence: TGTGCCAGCAGCTTAGGCGCAGATACGCAGTATTTT. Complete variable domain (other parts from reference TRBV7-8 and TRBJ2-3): GAGVSQSPRYKVAKRGQDVALRCDPISGHVSLFWYQQALGQGPEFLTYFQNEAQLDKSGLPSDRFFAERPEGSVSTLKIQRTQQEDSAVYLCASSLGADTQYFGPGTRLTVL.

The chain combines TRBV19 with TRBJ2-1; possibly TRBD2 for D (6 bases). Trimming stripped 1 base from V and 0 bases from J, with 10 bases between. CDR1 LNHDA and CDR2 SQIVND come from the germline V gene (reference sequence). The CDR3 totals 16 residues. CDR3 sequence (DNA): TGTGCCAGTAGTATAGTTAGCGGAGGCTCCTACAATGAGCAGTTCTTC. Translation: CASSIVSGGSYNEQFF. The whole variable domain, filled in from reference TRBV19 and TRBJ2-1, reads DGGITQSPKYLFRKEGQNVTLSCEQNLNHDAMYWYRQDPGQGLRLIYYSQIVNDFQKGDIAEGYSVSREKKESFPLTVTSAQKNPTAFYLCASSIVSGGSYNEQFFGPGTRLTVL.

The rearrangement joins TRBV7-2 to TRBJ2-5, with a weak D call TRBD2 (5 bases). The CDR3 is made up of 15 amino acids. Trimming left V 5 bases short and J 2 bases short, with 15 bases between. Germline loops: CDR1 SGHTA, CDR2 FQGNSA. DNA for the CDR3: TGTGCCAGCAGCCGGGATCTATCGGGGCAAGAGACCCAGTACTTC. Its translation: CASSRDLSGQETQYF.

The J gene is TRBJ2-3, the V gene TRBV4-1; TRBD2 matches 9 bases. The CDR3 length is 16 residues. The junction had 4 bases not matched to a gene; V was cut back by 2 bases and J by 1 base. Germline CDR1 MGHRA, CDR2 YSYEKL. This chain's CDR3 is CASSQKSSGGTDTQYF. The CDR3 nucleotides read TGCGCCAGCAGCCAAAAGTCTAGCGGGGGCACAGATACGCAGTATTTT.

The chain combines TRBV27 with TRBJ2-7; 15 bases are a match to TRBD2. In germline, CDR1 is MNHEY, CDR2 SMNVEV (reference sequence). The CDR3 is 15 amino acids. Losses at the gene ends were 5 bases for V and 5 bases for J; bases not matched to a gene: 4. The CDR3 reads CASSPRTSGGDEQYF. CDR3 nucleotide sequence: TGTGCCAGCAGTCCGCGGACTAGCGGGGGGGACGAGCAGTACTTC.

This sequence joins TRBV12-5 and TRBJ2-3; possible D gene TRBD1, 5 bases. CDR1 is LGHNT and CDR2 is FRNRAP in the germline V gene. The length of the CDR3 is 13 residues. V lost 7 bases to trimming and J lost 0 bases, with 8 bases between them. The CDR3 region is CASAGFSTDTQYF. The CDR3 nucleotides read TGTGCTAGTGCAGGGTTTAGCACAGATACGCAGTATTTT. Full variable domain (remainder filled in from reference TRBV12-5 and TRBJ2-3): DARVTQTPRHKVTEMGQEVTMRCQPILGHNTVFWYRQTMMQGLELLAYFRNRAPLDDSGMPKDRFSAEMPDATLATLKIQPSEPRDSAVYFCASAGFSTDTQYFGPGTRLTVL.

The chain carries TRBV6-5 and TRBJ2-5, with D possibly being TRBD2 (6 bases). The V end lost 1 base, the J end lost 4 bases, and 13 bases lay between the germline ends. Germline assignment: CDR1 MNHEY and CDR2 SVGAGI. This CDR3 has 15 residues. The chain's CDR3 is CASSYFGGPGETQYF. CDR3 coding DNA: TGTGCCAGCAGTTACTTTGGAGGGCCTGGAGAGACCCAGTACTTC.

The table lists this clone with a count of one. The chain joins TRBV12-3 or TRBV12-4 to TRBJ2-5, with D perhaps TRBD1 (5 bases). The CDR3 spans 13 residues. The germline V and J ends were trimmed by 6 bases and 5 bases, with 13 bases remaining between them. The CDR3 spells CASRSRGSETQYF. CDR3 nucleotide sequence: TGTGCCAGCAGGTCAAGGGGTTCGGAGACCCAGTACTTC.

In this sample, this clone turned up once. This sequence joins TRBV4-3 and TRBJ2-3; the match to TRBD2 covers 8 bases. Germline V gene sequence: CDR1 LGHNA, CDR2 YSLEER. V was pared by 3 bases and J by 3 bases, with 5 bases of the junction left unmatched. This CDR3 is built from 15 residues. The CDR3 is CASSQTVAGTDTQYF. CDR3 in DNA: TGCGCCAGCAGCCAGACAGTAGCGGGGACAGATACGCAGTATTTT.

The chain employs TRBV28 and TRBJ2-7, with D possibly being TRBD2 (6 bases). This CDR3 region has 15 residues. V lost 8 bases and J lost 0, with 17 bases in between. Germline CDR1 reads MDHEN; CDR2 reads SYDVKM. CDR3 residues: CASQTRAGGSYEQYF. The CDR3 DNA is TGTGCCAGCCAAACTCGAGCCGGGGGCTCCTACGAGCAGTACTTC.

CDR3 loop: CARRSLWGGLGSPLHF. The CDR3 nucleotides read TGTGCCAGAAGATCCCTCTGGGGGGGCCTAGGGTCACCCCTCCACTTT. The chain employs TRBV19 and TRBJ1-6; TRBD1 is a possible D gene (6 bases). The CDR3 extends over 16 amino acids. V lost 9 bases and J lost 10, with 25 bases in between. CDR1 and CDR2 (germline): LNHDA, SQIVND (reference sequence).

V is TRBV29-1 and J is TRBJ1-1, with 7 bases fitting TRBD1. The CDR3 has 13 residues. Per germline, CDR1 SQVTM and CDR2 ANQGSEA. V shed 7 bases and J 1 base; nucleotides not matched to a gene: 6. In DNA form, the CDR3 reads TGCAGCGCAAACAGGGGAGGGAACACTGAAGCTTTCTTT. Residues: CSANRGGNTEAFF. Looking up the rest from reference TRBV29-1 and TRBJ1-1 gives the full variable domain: SAVISQKPSRDICQRGTSLTIQCQVDSQVTMMFWYRQQPGQSLTLIATANQGSEATYESGFVIDKFPISRPNLTFSTLTVSNMSPEDSSIYLCSANRGGNTEAFFGQGTRLTVV.

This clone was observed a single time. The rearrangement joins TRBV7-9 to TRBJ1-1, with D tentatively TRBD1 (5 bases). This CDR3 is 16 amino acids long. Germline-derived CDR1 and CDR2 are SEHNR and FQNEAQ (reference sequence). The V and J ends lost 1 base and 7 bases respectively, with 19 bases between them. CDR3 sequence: CASSLGGIYSGGEAFF. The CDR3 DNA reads TGTGCCAGCAGCTTAGGGGGGATATATAGCGGCGGTGAAGCTTTCTTT. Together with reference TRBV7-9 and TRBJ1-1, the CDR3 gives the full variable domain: DTGVSQNPRHKITKRGQNVTFRCDPISEHNRLYWYRQTLGQGPEFLTYFQNEAQLEKSRLLSDRFSAERPKGSFSTLEIQRTEQGDSAMYLCASSLGGIYSGGEAFFGQGTRLTVV.

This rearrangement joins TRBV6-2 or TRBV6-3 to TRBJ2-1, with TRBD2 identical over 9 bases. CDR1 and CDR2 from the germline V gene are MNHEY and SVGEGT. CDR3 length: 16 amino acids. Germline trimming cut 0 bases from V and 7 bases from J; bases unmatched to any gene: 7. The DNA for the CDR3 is TGTGCCAGCAGTTACTCGAGTGAGGCGGGGGGGAATGAGCAGTTCTTC. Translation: CASSYSSEAGGNEQFF.

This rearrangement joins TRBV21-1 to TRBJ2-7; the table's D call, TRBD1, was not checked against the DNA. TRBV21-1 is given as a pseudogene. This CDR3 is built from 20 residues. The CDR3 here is CASSKVAGPGTGAFPSEQYV. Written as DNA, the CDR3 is TGTGCCAGCAGCAAAGTAGCAGGGCCCGGGACAGGGGCCTTCCCTTCCGAGCAGTACGTC.

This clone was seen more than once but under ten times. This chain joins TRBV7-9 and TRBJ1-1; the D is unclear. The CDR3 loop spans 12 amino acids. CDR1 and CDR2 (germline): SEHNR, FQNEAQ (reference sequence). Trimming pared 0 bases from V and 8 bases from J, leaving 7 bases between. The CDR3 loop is CASSLARWEAFF. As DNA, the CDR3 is TGTGCCAGCAGCTTAGCGCGCTGGGAAGCTTTCTTT. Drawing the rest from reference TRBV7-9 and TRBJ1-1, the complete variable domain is DTGVSQNPRHKITKRGQNVTFRCDPISEHNRLYWYRQTLGQGPEFLTYFQNEAQLEKSRLLSDRFSAERPKGSFSTLEIQRTEQGDSAMYLCASSLARWEAFFGQGTRLTVV.

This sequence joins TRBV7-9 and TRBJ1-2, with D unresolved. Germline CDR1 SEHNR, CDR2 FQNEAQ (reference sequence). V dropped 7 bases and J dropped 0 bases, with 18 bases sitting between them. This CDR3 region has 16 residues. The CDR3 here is CASTQITRTTNYGYTF. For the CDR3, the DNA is TGTGCCAGCACCCAGATAACCAGGACTACTAACTATGGCTACACCTTC.

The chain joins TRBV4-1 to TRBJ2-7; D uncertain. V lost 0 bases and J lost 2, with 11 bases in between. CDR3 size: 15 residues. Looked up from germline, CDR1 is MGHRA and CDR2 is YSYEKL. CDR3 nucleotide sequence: TGCGCCAGCAGCCAAGAAGAAGGAGCTACCTACGAGCAGTACTTC. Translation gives CASSQEEGATYEQYF.

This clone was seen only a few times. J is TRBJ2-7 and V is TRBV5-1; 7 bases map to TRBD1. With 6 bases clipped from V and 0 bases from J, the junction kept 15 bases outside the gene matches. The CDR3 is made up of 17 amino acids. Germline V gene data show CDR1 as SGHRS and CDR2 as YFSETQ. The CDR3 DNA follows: TGCGCCAGCACCACCTGGGCCTCTGGACAGGACTCCTACGAGCAGTACGTC. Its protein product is CASTTWASGQDSYEQYV.